A selection of T cell receptor beta chains follows, all from one sample in a study of T cells in Graves' hyperthyroidism and ophthalmopathy. TCRdb called the multiplex PCR reads again in MiXCR, with one record for every CDR3 protein. The sample shows some 740,000 distinct CDR3 sequences, 13% to 15% of them seen only once. The sequenced sample consisted of blood. The origin of the receptors is a woman between 18 and 29 years old with Graves' hyperthyroidism. Each CDR3 is given with its conserved first and last residue. A D gene is named only where the DNA matches it firmly. Expanded clones are given a class, and other clones once, few, many or no size at all.

V gene	clone size	J gene	D gene	CDR3 protein	CDR3 DNA
TRBV30	many	TRBJ2-1	TRBD2	CAWRTSGTSNEQFF	TGTGCCTGGAGGACCTCCGGGACTAGCAATGAGCAGTTCTTC
TRBV25-1	.	TRBJ2-3	TRBD1	CASSEWTRQGGTDTQYF	TGTGCCAGCAGTGAATGGACTCGACAGGGTGGGACAGATACGCAGTATTTT
TRBV19	.	TRBJ2-2	.	CATRRAGELFF	TGTGCCACTAGGAGGGCCGGGGAGCTGTTTTTT
TRBV7-6	.	TRBJ2-7	TRBD2	CASSSSGRDRYEQYF	TGTGCCAGCAGTTCCAGCGGGAGGGACCGCTACGAGCAGTACTTC
TRBV5-1	.	TRBJ2-3	TRBD2	CASSSASVIAGGTDTQYF	TGCGCCAGCAGCTCCGCGTCGGTGATAGCGGGAGGGACAGATACGCAGTATTTT
TRBV12-3/TRBV12-4	many	TRBJ1-1	TRBD1	CASSLADKGAYTEAFF	TGTGCCAGCAGTTTAGCGGACAAGGGGGCTTACACTGAAGCTTTCTTT
TRBV6-5	many	TRBJ2-5	.	CASSYAGARETQYF	TGTGCCAGCAGTTACGCAGGGGCAAGGGAGACCCAGTACTTC
TRBV12-3/TRBV12-4	once	TRBJ2-1	TRBD2	CASRTSGGENEQFF	TGTGCCAGCAGGACTAGCGGGGGGGAAAATGAGCAGTTCTTC
TRBV18	many	TRBJ1-5	.	CASSPPGGNQPQHF	TGTGCCAGCTCACCACCAGGAGGGAATCAGCCCCAGCATTTT
TRBV11-2	many	TRBJ2-1	.	CASSRRISGGGSSYNEQFF	TGTGCCAGCAGCCGTAGGATTAGCGGAGGGGGATCCTCCTACAATGAGCAGTTCTTC
TRBV6-1	.	TRBJ2-5	.	CASSERRFLGETQYF	TGTGCCAGCAGTGAACGAAGGTTCTTGGGGGAGACCCAGTACTTC
TRBV7-9	.	TRBJ1-5	TRBD1	CASSPLQGASWQPQHF	TGTGCCAGCAGCCCGTTACAGGGGGCTAGTTGGCAGCCCCAGCATTTT
TRBV20-1	.	TRBJ1-3	.	CSASDRRVWEYHSGNTIYF	TGCAGTGCTAGTGACCGAAGAGTCTGGGAGTACCACTCTGGAAACACCATATATTTT
TRBV7-8	.	TRBJ2-5	.	CASSPPADQETQYF	TGTGCCAGCAGCCCCCCGGCAGATCAAGAGACCCAGTACTTC
TRBV7-2	.	TRBJ2-7	TRBD1	CASSSQGTGFYEQYF	TGTGCCAGCAGCTCACAAGGGACAGGATTCTACGAGCAGTACTTC
TRBV11-2	.	TRBJ2-7	.	CASSLPGHTEQYF	TGTGCCAGCAGCTTACCAGGACACACCGAGCAGTACTTC